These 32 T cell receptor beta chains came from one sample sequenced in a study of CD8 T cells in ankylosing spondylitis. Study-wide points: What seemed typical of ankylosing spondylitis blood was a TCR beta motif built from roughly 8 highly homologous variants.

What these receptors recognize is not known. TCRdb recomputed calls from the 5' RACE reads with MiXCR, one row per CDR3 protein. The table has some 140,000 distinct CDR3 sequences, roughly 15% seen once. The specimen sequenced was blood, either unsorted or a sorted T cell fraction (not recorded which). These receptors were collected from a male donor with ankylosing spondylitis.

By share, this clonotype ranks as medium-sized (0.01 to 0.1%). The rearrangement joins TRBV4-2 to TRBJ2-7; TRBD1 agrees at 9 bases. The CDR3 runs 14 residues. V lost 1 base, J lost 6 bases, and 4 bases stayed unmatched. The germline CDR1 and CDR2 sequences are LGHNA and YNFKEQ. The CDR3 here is CASSQGGQGPEQYF. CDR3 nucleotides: TGTGCCAGCAGCCAAGGAGGACAGGGGCCCGAGCAGTACTTC.

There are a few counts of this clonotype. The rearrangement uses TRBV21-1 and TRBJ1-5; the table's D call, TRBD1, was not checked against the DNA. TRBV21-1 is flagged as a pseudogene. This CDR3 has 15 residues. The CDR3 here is CASSKGGQGGQPQHF. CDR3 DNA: TGTGCCAGCAGCAAAGGGGGACAGGGCGGTCAGCCCCAGCATTTT.

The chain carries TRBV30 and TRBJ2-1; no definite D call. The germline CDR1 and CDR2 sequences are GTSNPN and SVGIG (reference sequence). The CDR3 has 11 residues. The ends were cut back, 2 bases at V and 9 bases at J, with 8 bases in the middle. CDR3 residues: CAWSPAREQFF. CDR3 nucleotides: TGTGCCTGGAGTCCAGCACGTGAGCAGTTCTTC.

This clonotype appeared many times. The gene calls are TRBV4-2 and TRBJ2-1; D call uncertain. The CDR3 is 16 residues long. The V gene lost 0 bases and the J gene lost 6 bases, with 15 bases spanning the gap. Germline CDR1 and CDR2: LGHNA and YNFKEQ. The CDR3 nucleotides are TGTGCCAGCAGCCAAGAAATCGAACGGGTATCCAATGAGCAGTTCTTC. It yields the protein CASSQEIERVSNEQFF.

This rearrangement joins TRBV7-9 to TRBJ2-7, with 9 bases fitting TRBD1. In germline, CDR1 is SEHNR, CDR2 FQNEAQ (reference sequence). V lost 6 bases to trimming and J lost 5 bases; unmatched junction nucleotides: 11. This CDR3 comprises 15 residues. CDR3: CASRENRGRIHEQYF. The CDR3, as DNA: TGTGCCAGCAGGGAGAACAGGGGGCGCATCCACGAGCAGTACTTC.

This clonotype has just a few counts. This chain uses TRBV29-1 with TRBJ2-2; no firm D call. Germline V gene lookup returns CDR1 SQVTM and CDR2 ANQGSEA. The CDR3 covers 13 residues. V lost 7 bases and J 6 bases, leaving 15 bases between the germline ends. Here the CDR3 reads CSAPGPRSGELFF. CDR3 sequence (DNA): TGCAGCGCCCCGGGCCCCAGGTCCGGGGAGCTGTTTTTT.

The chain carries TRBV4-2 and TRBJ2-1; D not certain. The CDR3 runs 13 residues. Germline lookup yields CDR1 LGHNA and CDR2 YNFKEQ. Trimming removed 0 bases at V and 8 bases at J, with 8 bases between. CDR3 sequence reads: CASSQDRGDEQFF. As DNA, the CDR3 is TGTGCCAGCAGCCAAGATCGTGGAGATGAGCAGTTCTTC.

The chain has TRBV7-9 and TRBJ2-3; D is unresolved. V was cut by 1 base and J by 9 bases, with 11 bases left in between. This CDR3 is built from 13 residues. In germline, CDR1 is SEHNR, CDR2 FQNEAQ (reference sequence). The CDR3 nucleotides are TGTGCCAGCAGCTTAGGCCCCTCAGGAACGCAGTATTTT. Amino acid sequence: CASSLGPSGTQYF.

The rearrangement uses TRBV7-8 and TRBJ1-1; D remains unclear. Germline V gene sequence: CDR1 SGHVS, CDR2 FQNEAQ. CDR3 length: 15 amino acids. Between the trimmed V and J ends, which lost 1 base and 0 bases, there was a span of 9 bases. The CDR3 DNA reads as TGTGCCAGCAGCTTAGGGTCATACATGAACACTGAAGCTTTCTTT. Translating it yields CASSLGSYMNTEAFF.

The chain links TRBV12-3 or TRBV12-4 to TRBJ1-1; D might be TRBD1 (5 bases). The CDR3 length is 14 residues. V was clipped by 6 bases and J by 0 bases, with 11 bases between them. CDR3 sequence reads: CASRLRGMNTEAFF. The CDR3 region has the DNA TGTGCCAGCAGGCTAAGGGGCATGAACACTGAAGCTTTCTTT.

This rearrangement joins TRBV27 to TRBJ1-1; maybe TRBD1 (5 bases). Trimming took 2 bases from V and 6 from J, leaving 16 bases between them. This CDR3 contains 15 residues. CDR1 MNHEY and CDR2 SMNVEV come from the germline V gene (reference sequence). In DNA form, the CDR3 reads TGTGCCAGCAGTTTACGGATGCAGGGTAGCGCTGAAGCTTTCTTT. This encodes CASSLRMQGSAEAFF.

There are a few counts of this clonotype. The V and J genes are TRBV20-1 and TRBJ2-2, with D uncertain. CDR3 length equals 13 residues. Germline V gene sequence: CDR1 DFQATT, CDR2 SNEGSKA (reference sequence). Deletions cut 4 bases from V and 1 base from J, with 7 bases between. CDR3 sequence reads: CSAISRNTGELFF. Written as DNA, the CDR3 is TGCAGTGCTATTAGTAGGAACACCGGGGAGCTGTTTTTT.

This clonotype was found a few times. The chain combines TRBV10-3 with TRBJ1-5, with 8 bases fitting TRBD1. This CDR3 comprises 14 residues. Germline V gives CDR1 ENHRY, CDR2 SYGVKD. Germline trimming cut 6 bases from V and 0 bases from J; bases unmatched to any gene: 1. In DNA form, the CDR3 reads TGTGCCATCAGGGACAGGGCTAGCAATCAGCCCCAGCATTTT. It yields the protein CAIRDRASNQPQHF.

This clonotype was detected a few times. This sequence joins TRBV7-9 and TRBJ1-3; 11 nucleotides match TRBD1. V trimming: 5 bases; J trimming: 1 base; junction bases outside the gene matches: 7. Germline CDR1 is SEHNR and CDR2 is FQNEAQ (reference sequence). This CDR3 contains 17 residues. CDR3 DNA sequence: TGTGCCAGCAGCCCCGCGGACAGGGGGCATTCTGGAAACACCATATATTTT. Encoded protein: CASSPADRGHSGNTIYF.

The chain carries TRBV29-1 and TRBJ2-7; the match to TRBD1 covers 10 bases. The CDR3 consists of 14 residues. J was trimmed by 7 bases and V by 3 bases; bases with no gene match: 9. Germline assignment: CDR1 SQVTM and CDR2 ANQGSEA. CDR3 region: CSVEIRDRGQEQYF. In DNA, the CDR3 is TGCAGCGTTGAGATCCGGGACAGGGGCCAAGAGCAGTACTTC.

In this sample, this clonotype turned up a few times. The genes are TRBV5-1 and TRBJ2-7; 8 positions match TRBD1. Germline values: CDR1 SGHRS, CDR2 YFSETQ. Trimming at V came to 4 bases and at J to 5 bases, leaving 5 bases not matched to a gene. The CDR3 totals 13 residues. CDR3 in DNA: TGCGCCAGCAGCGGACAGGGTGTCCACGAGCAGTACTTC. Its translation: CASSGQGVHEQYF. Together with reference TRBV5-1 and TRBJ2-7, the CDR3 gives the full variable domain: KAGVTQTPRYLIKTRGQQVTLSCSPISGHRSVSWYQQTPGQGLQFLFEYFSETQRNKGNFPGRFSGRQFSNSRSEMNVSTLELGDSALYLCASSGQGVHEQYFGPGTRLTVT.

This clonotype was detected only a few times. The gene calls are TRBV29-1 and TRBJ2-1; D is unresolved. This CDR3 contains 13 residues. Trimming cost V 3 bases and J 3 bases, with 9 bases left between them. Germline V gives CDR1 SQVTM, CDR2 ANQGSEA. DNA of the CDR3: TGCAGCGTTGATGAGGCAGACTACAATGAGCAGTTCTTC. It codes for CSVDEADYNEQFF.

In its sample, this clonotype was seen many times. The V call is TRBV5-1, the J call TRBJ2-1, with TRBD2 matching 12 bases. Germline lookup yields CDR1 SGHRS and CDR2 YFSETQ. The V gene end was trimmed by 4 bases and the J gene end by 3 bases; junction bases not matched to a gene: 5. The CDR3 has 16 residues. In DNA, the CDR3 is TGCGCCAGCAGCCTCGGACTAGCGGGAATCTACAATGAGCAGTTCTTC. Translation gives CASSLGLAGIYNEQFF.

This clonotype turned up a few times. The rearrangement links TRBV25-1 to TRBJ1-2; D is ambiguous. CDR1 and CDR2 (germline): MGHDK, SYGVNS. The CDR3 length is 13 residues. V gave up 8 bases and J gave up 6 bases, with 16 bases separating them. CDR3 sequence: CASRQAEADGYTF. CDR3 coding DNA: TGTGCCAGCCGTCAGGCCGAGGCCGATGGCTACACCTTC.

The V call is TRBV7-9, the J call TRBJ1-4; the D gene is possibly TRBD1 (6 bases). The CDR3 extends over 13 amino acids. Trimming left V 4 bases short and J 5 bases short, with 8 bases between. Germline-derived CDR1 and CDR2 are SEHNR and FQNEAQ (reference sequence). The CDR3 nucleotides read TGTGCCAGCAGCTCCACAGGGAATGAAAAACTGTTTTTT. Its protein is CASSSTGNEKLFF.

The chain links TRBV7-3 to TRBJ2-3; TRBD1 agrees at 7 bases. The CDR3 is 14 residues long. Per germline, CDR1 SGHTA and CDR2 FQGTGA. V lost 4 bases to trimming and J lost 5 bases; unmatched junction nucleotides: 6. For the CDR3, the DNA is TGTGCCAGCAGCTCGACAGGGTCCGGAGATACGCAGTATTTT. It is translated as CASSSTGSGDTQYF.

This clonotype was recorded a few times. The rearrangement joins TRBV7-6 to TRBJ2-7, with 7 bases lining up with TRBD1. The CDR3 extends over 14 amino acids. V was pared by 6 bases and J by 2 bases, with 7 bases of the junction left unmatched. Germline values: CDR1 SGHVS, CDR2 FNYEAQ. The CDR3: CASSFGTATYEQYF. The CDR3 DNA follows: TGTGCCAGCAGTTTCGGGACAGCGACCTACGAGCAGTACTTC.

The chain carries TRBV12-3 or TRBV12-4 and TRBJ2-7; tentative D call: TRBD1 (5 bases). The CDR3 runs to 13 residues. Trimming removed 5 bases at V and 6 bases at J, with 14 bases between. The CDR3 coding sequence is TGTGCCAGCAGTCAATCTCAGGGTGGCGAGCAGTACTTC. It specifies CASSQSQGGEQYF.

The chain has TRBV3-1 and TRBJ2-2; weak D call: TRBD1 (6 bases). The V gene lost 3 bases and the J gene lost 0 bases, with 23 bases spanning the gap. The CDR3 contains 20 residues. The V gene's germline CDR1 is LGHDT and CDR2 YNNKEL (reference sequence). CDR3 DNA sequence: TGTGCCAGCAGCCACCTTATCCCCGGAAGGACAGCCGCGAACACCGGGGAGCTGTTTTTT. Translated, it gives CASSHLIPGRTAANTGELFF.

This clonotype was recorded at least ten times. This CDR3 reads CASPGADTQYF. CDR3 DNA: TGTGCCAGCCCTGGGGCAGATACGCAGTATTTT. The J gene is TRBJ2-3, the V gene TRBV27, with no clear D. The CDR3 spans 11 residues. V was trimmed by 8 bases and J by 4 bases, leaving 7 bases between them. The germline gives CDR1 MNHEY, CDR2 SMNVEV (reference sequence).

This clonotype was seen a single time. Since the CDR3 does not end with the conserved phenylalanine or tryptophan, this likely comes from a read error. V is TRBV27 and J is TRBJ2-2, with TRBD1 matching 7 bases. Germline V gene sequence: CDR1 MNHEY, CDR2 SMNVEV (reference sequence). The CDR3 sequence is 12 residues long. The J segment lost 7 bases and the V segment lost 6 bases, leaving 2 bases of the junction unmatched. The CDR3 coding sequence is TGTGCCAGCAGAACAGGGGTCGGGGAGCTGTTTTTA. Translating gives CASRTGVGELFL.

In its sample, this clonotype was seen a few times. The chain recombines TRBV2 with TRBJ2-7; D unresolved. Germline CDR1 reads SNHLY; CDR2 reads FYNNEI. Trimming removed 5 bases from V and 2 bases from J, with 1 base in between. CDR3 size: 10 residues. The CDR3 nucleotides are TGTGCCAGCAGTACCTACGAGCAGTACTTC. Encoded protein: CASSTYEQYF.

CDR3 in DNA: TGTGCCAGCAGCTTGTTCAGCGCACTGAACACTGAAGCTTTCTTT. This encodes CASSLFSALNTEAFF. The rearrangement uses TRBV5-4 and TRBJ1-1; D not resolved. CDR1 and CDR2 from the germline V gene are SGHNT and YYREEE (reference sequence). The CDR3 contains 15 residues. V was shortened by 1 base and J by 0 bases, with 10 bases between the two germline ends.

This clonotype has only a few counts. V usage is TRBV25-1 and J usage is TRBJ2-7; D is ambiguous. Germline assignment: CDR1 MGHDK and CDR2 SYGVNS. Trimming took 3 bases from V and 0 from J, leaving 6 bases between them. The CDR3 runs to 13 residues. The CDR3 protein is CASSDSTSYEQYF. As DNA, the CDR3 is TGTGCCAGCAGTGATTCAACCTCCTACGAGCAGTACTTC.

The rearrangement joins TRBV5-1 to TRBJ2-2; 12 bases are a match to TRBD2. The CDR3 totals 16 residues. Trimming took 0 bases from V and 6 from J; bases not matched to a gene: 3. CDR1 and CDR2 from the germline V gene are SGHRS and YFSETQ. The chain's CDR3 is CASSLEGLAGAGELFF. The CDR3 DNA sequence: TGCGCCAGCAGCTTGGAGGGACTAGCGGGCGCCGGGGAGCTGTTTTTT.

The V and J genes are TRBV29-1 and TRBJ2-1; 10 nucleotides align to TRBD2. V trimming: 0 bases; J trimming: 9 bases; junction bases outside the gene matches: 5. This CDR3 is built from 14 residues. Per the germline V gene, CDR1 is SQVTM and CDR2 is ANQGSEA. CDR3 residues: CSVEDSGRAAEQFF. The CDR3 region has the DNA TGCAGCGTTGAAGACAGCGGGAGGGCCGCTGAGCAGTTCTTC.

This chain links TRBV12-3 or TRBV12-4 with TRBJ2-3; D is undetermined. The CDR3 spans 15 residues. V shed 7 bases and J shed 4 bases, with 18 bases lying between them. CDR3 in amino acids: CASMATQHFPDTQYF. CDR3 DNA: TGTGCCAGCATGGCGACCCAACATTTCCCAGATACGCAGTATTTT.